The text below deals with one T cell receptor beta chain. The record originates from a study of CD8+CD57+ T cells in acquired aplastic anemia. Study-wide background: The average for DNA from sorted CD4+ and CD8+ cells was 3.2 ug.

V was trimmed by 4 bases and J by 4 bases, leaving 14 bases between them. The CDR3 totals 15 residues. Germline V gives CDR1 LNHNV, CDR2 YYDKDF (reference sequence). CDR3 and TCR beta VDJ profiling relied on genomic DNA as the template. Each CDR3 protein gets one entry after TCRdb re-called the reads with MiXCR. The sample contains more than 150,000 distinct CDR3 sequences, 50% to 75% of which appear only once. This chain links TRBV15 with TRBJ2-1; D is ambiguous. This sequence was found in a human donor with severe aplastic anemia or a healthy control (not recorded which). Sample: sorted CD4+, CD8+, or CD8+CD57+ T cells (not recorded which) from PBMCs. As DNA, the CDR3 is TGTGCCACCAGCACGACCGGCCCTCGGTACAATGAGCAGTTCTTC. Translation gives CATSTTGPRYNEQFF.